This TCR beta chain was captured in a study of T cells in Graves' hyperthyroidism and ophthalmopathy. Amplification targeted TCR beta CDR3 regions from RNA transcripts. Using the HTBI primer set, a first-round RT-PCR was run on the TCR CDR3. MiXCR was run by TCRdb on the multiplex PCR reads, yielding one entry per CDR3 protein. The sample records more than 300,000 distinct CDR3 sequences, more than 11% being singletons. The CDR3 has 14 residues. V was clipped by 6 bases and J by 4 bases, with 10 bases between them. Germline V gene sequence: CDR1 KGHSH, CDR2 LQKENI. This clonotype was counted between two and nine times.

This receptor was taken from a woman aged 25 to 45 with Graves' hyperthyroidism. The chain joins TRBV18 to TRBJ2-6; D remains unclear. Sequenced material: blood. The CDR3 reads CASSGRSGANVLTF. CDR3 bases: TGTGCCAGCTCCGGACGGTCCGGGGCCAACGTCCTGACTTTC.